This T cell receptor (beta chain) was identified during a study of T cells after yellow fever vaccination. Points from the study as a whole: The CD4 and CD8 compartments had a small share of their clonotypes in common.

UMIs and a universal primer site were added when TCR cDNA was made by 5'RACE template switching. TCRdb redid the calling of the 5' RACE reads with MiXCR, one entry per CDR3 protein. Among roughly 65,000 distinct CDR3 sequences, around 5% were seen once, and the ten largest hold roughly 2%. A word on this clonotype: As yet, its antigen is unknown.

The CDR3 is 12 residues long. V usage is TRBV12-3 or TRBV12-4 and J usage is TRBJ1-5; D remains unclear. This TCR was recovered from a man younger than 30 who received the YFV17D yellow fever vaccine. Sequenced material: CD4+ T cells sorted from PBMCs, taken around 15 days after the first yellow fever vaccination. This CDR3 reads CVSGPETQPQHF. The CDR3 DNA reads as TGTGTCAGTGGTCCGGAGACTCAGCCCCAGCATTTT.